This is a list of T cell receptor beta chains from one sample in a study of blood T cell repertoires in COVID-19. Profiled with immunoSEQ multiplex PCR; TCRdb holds only in-frame clones, not every one. Among hundreds of thousands of clones, about nine tenths were seen once, and the ten largest hold less than 9.5%. Sequenced input: PBMCs or T cells enriched from blood (not recorded which). The receptors were sampled from a woman in her twenties or thirties who had recovered from COVID-19. Each CDR3 is given with its conserved first and last residue. The D gene is left open where the match is weak. Not every row has a clone size; where given, it reads once, few, many or a size class.

clone_size j_call v_call cdr3_length d_call cdr3_aa cdr3_nt
- TRBJ1-2 TRBV28 12 - CASKRVDYGYTF TGTGCCAGCAAGAGGGTTGATTATGGCTACACCTTC
- TRBJ2-7 TRBV2 14 TRBD1 CASRIGQVNYEQYF TGTGCCAGCAGGATAGGACAGGTCAACTACGAGCAGTACTTC
- TRBJ1-1 TRBV7-9 14 TRBD1 CASSHEVGGREAFF TGTGCCAGCAGCCACGAGGTAGGGGGCCGAGAAGCTTTCTTT
- TRBJ1-1 TRBV6-1 13 - CASRPRGNTEAFF TGTGCCAGCAGGCCCAGGGGGAACACTGAAGCTTTCTTT
- TRBJ2-3 TRBV4-3 16 TRBD2 CASSQDPSGRRATQYF TGCGCCAGCAGCCAAGATCCTAGCGGGAGGCGAGCTACGCAGTATTTT
- TRBJ1-2 TRBV2 13 TRBD1 CASTPDRNYGYTF TGTGCCAGCACCCCGGACAGGAACTATGGCTACACCTTC
- TRBJ2-7 TRBV14 17 TRBD2 CASSHSTSGSQIYEQYF TGTGCCAGCAGCCATTCGACTAGCGGGAGTCAGATCTACGAGCAGTACTTC
- TRBJ2-3 TRBV19 12 - CASAFRADTQYF TGTGCCAGTGCATTCCGGGCAGATACGCAGTATTTT
- TRBJ2-7 TRBV5-1 14 - CASSLDSLTYEQYF TGCGCCAGCAGCTTGGACAGTCTTACCTACGAGCAGTACTTC
once TRBJ2-3 TRBV28 17 TRBD2 CASSSGLAGGPGDTQYF TGTGCCAGCAGTTCCGGACTAGCGGGAGGGCCGGGGGATACGCAGTATTTT
- TRBJ2-3 TRBV7-9 14 - CASSTRTTSDTQYF TGTGCCAGCAGCACCCGGACAACTTCAGATACGCAGTATTTT
- TRBJ1-1 TRBV7-9 18 - CASSFFGGSEKMNTEAFF TGTGCCAGCAGCTTTTTTGGGGGCTCCGAAAAAATGAACACTGAAGCTTTCTTT
- TRBJ2-1 TRBV6-2/TRBV6-3 17 TRBD1 CASSRSPGTGVYNEQFF TGTGCCAGCAGTAGAAGCCCCGGGACAGGGGTCTACAATGAGCAGTTCTTC
- TRBJ1-1 TRBV14 12 - CASSNSYSEAFF TGTGCCAGCAGCAACTCCTATTCGGAAGCTTTCTTT
once TRBJ2-3 TRBV2 12 TRBD2 CASSYMGGTQYF TGTGCCAGCAGTTACATGGGGGGGACGCAGTATTTT
once TRBJ1-5 TRBV7-2 15 - CASSLGGGGNQPQHF TGTGCCAGCAGCTTAGGCGGGGGTGGCAATCAGCCCCAGCATTTT
few TRBJ1-6 TRBV27 19 - CASSLSSLVGSSYNSPLHF TGTGCCAGCAGTTTATCCTCATTAGTGGGGAGCTCCTATAATTCACCCCTCCACTTT
- TRBJ2-1 TRBV4-1 16 - CASSQDYGSLYSEQFF TGCGCCAGCAGCCAAGATTACGGGAGCCTCTACAGTGAGCAGTTCTTC
- TRBJ2-7 TRBV6-5 14 TRBD1 CASTHPGTAYEQYF TGTGCCAGCACCCACCCCGGGACAGCCTACGAGCAGTACTTC
- TRBJ2-7 TRBV28 16 - CASSTLNRDSLYEQYF TGTGCCAGCAGCACCCTTAACCGGGACTCCTTGTACGAGCAGTACTTC
few TRBJ2-7 TRBV4-1 16 - CASSQVLSLRSYEQYF TGCGCCAGCAGCCAAGTCCTATCCCTCCGTTCCTACGAGCAGTACTTC
- TRBJ1-6 TRBV11-3 15 TRBD1 CASSLVGTGPSPLHF TGTGCCAGCAGCTTAGTCGGGACAGGGCCCTCACCCCTCCACTTT
once TRBJ2-7 TRBV5-1 15 TRBD1 CASSLDRDRRYEQYF TGCGCCAGCAGCTTGGATCGGGACAGGCGATACGAGCAGTACTTC
- TRBJ1-1 TRBV18 13 - CASSPLEQTEAFF TGTGCCAGCTCACCACTCGAACAGACTGAAGCTTTCTTT
- TRBJ2-2 TRBV30 15 TRBD2 CAWSVVTSGTGELFF TGTGCCTGGAGTGTAGTGACTAGCGGGACCGGGGAGCTGTTTTTT
once TRBJ1-2 TRBV28 13 - CASSLLSNYGYTF TGTGCCAGCAGTTTATTATCGAACTATGGCTACACCTTC
- TRBJ1-2 TRBV6-5 12 - CASRGTEYGYTF TGTGCCAGCAGGGGGACTGAGTATGGCTACACCTTC
- TRBJ1-4 TRBV5-4 14 - CASSSQGPNEKLFF TGTGCCAGCAGCTCACAGGGACCTAATGAAAAACTGTTTTTT
- TRBJ1-1 TRBV5-5 14 - CASSLYQGRTEAFF TGTGCCAGCAGCCTTTACCAGGGTCGTACTGAAGCTTTCTTT